This T cell receptor (beta chain) was captured in a study of T cell responses to AZD1222 COVID-19 vaccine. Sequencing used immunoSEQ multiplex PCR; TCRdb keeps in-frame clones, though not all of them. The sample contains around 130,000 clones, roughly nine tenths of which appear only once. Samples with a second dose at about 4 or about 12 weeks were pooled together. The V gene lost 2 bases and the J gene lost 3 bases, with 11 bases spanning the gap. The CDR3 covers 14 residues. The V gene's germline CDR1 is SGHKS and CDR2 YYEKEE (reference sequence). This receptor was obtained from an adult who received the AZD1222 COVID-19 vaccine. The material sequenced was peripheral blood, taken 28 days after the second AZD1222 dose. This rearrangement joins TRBV5-5 to TRBJ1-1, with D unclear. This CDR3 is CASSLRGVDTEAFF. CDR3 coding DNA: TGTGCCAGCAGCTTACGTGGGGTGGACACTGAAGCTTTCTTT.